The 27 T cell receptor beta chains below come from one sample, sequenced in a study of blood T cell repertoires in COVID-19. Some clones are missing from TCRdb's copy, which holds only in-frame ones; the method was immunoSEQ multiplex PCR. The sample has roughly 100,000 clones; about 83% are singletons. The sequenced sample was peripheral blood. Receptor source: a man aged 35-49 years with active or convalescent COVID-19.

V and J are TRBV24-1 and TRBJ2-3, with a possible D match to TRBD1 (5 bases). The length of the CDR3 is 15 residues. V was cut by 3 bases and J by 2 bases, with 11 bases left in between. Per the germline V gene, CDR1 is KGHDR and CDR2 is SFDVKD. This chain's CDR3 is CATSDPQGPTDTQYF. The CDR3 DNA reads as TGTGCCACCAGTGATCCCCAGGGCCCCACAGATACGCAGTATTTT.

This clone was recorded only once. The V and J genes are TRBV19 and TRBJ1-2; the match to TRBD1 covers 9 bases. Germline V gives CDR1 LNHDA, CDR2 SQIVND (reference sequence). The CDR3 consists of 15 residues. The V and J ends lost 4 bases and 4 bases, in that order; junction bases with no gene match: 7. The CDR3: CASSTGTGISYGYTF. CDR3 DNA: TGTGCCAGTAGTACCGGGACAGGGATCTCCTATGGCTACACCTTC. Variable domain in full (rest from reference TRBV19 and TRBJ1-2): DGGITQSPKYLFRKEGQNVTLSCEQNLNHDAMYWYRQDPGQGLRLIYYSQIVNDFQKGDIAEGYSVSREKKESFPLTVTSAQKNPTAFYLCASSTGTGISYGYTFGSGTRLTVV.

The chain has TRBV6-4 and TRBJ2-1; no firm D call. Trimming left V 4 bases short and J 2 bases short, with 6 bases between. CDR3 size: 13 residues. The germline V gene has CDR1 MRHNA and CDR2 SNTAGT. In DNA, the CDR3 is TGTGCCAGCAGTGTGGGCCCCTACAATGAGCAGTTCTTC. The encoded protein is CASSVGPYNEQFF.

This clone was observed once. The same CDR3 can be traced to other DNA sequences in this sample. V gene TRBV5-6 combines with J gene TRBJ1-4; 7 bases agree with TRBD1. Losses at the gene ends were 4 bases for V and 0 bases for J; bases not matched to a gene: 3. CDR1 and CDR2 (germline): SGHDT, YYEEEE. The CDR3 extends over 15 amino acids. The CDR3 is CASSPQGATNEKLFF. The DNA of the CDR3 is TGTGCCAGCAGCCCTCAGGGGGCAACTAATGAAAAACTGTTTTTT.

V is TRBV6-5 and J is TRBJ2-2; a weak D match, TRBD2 (5 bases). CDR1 is MNHEY and CDR2 is SVGAGI in the germline V gene. The germline V and J ends were trimmed by 5 bases and 5 bases, with 15 bases remaining between them. The CDR3 length is 15 residues. The CDR3 loop reads CASSPPSLATGELFF. In DNA, the CDR3 is TGTGCCAGCAGTCCGCCTTCCCTAGCTACCGGGGAGCTGTTTTTT.

The count of this clone is one. V and J are TRBV18 and TRBJ1-3; a weak D match, TRBD1 (6 bases). The length of the CDR3 is 16 residues. Germline V gene sequence: CDR1 KGHSH, CDR2 LQKENI. Trimming removed 2 bases from V and 0 bases from J, with 11 bases in between. This chain's CDR3 is CASSPLQGNSGNTIYF. CDR3 sequence (DNA): TGTGCCAGCTCACCATTACAGGGAAACTCTGGAAACACCATATATTTT.

V gene TRBV7-9 combines with J gene TRBJ1-2; TRBD1 agrees at 7 bases. The V and J ends lost 5 bases and 5 bases, in that order; junction bases with no gene match: 2. CDR1 is SEHNR and CDR2 is FQNEAQ in the germline V gene (reference sequence). This CDR3 has 12 residues. The CDR3: CASSRDRYGYTF. CDR3 nucleotides: TGTGCCAGCAGCCGGGACAGATATGGCTACACCTTC.

The rearrangement links TRBV6-5 to TRBJ2-7; TRBD1 matches at 11 bases. The germline CDR1 and CDR2 sequences are MNHEY and SVGAGI. The CDR3 totals 16 residues. J was trimmed by 2 bases and V by 2 bases; bases with no gene match: 5. CDR3 nucleotide sequence: TGTGCCAGCAGTTACCGCGGGACAGGGGGAACCTACGAGCAGTACTTC. The encoded protein is CASSYRGTGGTYEQYF.

This chain connects TRBV4-3 to TRBJ2-6; tentatively, D is TRBD1 (5 bases). Per the germline V gene, CDR1 is LGHNA and CDR2 is YSLEER. The CDR3 has 16 amino acids. With 4 bases removed from V and 2 bases from J, the gap between germline ends came to 12 bases. The CDR3 bases are TGCGCCAGCAGCCGCATAGGGGTTGCTGGGGCCAACGTCCTGACTTTC. It specifies CASSRIGVAGANVLTF.

The CDR3: CASSLVEGADGNTIYF. The DNA of the CDR3 is TGCGCCAGCAGCTTGGTGGAGGGGGCGGACGGAAACACCATATATTTT. The chain is built from TRBV5-1 and TRBJ1-3, with 7 bases aligning to TRBD1. The CDR3 spans 16 residues. CDR1 is SGHRS and CDR2 is YFSETQ in the germline V gene. Unmatched junction bases numbered 7, after V lost 0 bases and J lost 4 bases.

The V and J genes are TRBV5-1 and TRBJ1-6, with 9 nucleotides matching TRBD1. Trimming took 4 bases from V and 4 from J; bases not matched to a gene: 0. CDR1 SGHRS and CDR2 YFSETQ come from the germline V gene. The CDR3 is made up of 14 amino acids. Here the CDR3 reads CASSGQGYNSPLHF. The CDR3 region has the DNA TGCGCCAGCAGCGGACAGGGGTATAATTCACCCCTCCACTTT.

V gene TRBV20-1 combines with J gene TRBJ1-2, with D unclear. The V gene lost 7 bases and the J gene lost 4 bases, with 10 bases spanning the gap. The CDR3 is made up of 11 amino acids. CDR1 and CDR2 (germline): DFQATT, SNEGSKA (reference sequence). The CDR3 bases are TGCAGTGTTACAGAGAGCTATGGCTACACCTTC. Protein product: CSVTESYGYTF.

This clone has a handful of counts. The chain has TRBV3-1 (or the pseudogene TRBV3-2) and TRBJ1-2; TRBD1 is a possible D gene (6 bases). V dropped 1 base and J dropped 6 bases, with 9 bases sitting between them. Germline V gene lookup returns CDR1 LGHDT and CDR2 YNNKEL (reference sequence). This CDR3 contains 13 residues. CDR3 in DNA: TGTGCCAGCAGCCAAGGCAGGGGCAATGGCTACACCTTC. It encodes CASSQGRGNGYTF.

This clone was seen only once. The rearrangement links TRBV19 to TRBJ2-2; 12 bases map to TRBD2. The CDR3 extends over 19 amino acids. The germline V gene encodes CDR1 LNHDA and CDR2 SQIVND (reference sequence). Germline trimming cut 3 bases from V and 2 bases from J; bases unmatched to any gene: 10. The DNA for the CDR3 is TGTGCCAGTAGTATCCCGGCGCTAGCGGGGGGGCTCAACACCGGGGAGCTGTTTTTT. This codes for CASSIPALAGGLNTGELFF.

The chain is built from TRBV7-9 and TRBJ1-6; D is unclear. Germline V lookup: CDR1 SEHNR, CDR2 FQNEAQ (reference sequence). Trimming stripped 3 bases from V and 5 bases from J, with 8 bases between. The CDR3 runs to 14 residues. The CDR3, as DNA: TGTGCCAGCAGCTTCAACAGTAATAATTCACCCCTCCACTTT. Its translation is CASSFNSNNSPLHF.

This sequence joins TRBV7-8 and TRBJ2-7, with a possible D match to TRBD2 (5 bases). V lost 5 bases, J lost 1 base, and 12 bases lay in between. CDR3 length: 14 amino acids. Germline V CDR1 and CDR2: SGHVS, FQNEAQ. The CDR3 loop is CASSRAVGSYEQYF. The CDR3 nucleotides are TGTGCCAGCAGCCGAGCGGTCGGGTCCTACGAGCAGTACTTC.

This clone was found once. The chain is built from TRBV7-2 and TRBJ1-2; D remains ambiguous. Germline V CDR1 and CDR2: SGHTA, FQGNSA. Trimming left V 1 base short and J 8 bases short, with 11 bases between. This CDR3 has 13 residues. CDR3 loop: CASSLGTLRGYTF. The CDR3 DNA follows: TGTGCCAGCAGCTTAGGTACCCTGAGGGGCTACACCTTC.

The chain uses TRBV15 and TRBJ2-3, with 7 bases fitting TRBD2. Per germline, CDR1 LNHNV and CDR2 YYDKDF (reference sequence). The CDR3 is 16 amino acids. The ends lost 6 bases at V and 0 bases at J; junction bases unmatched: 9. This CDR3 is CATSTGGSGSTDTQYF. In nucleotides, the CDR3 is TGTGCCACCAGTACCGGTGGTAGCGGGAGCACAGATACGCAGTATTTT.

For this clone: The sample contains more than one DNA sequence encoding this CDR3. The V call is TRBV11-2, the J call TRBJ1-1; TRBD1 agrees at 8 bases. The CDR3 runs to 14 residues. V trimming: 5 bases; J trimming: 1 base; junction bases outside the gene matches: 3. Germline V lookup: CDR1 SGHAT, CDR2 FQNNGV. The CDR3 here is CASSSGQGNTEAFF. The CDR3 DNA follows: TGTGCCAGCAGCAGTGGACAGGGGAACACTGAAGCTTTCTTT. Combining the CDR3 with reference TRBV11-2 and TRBJ1-1 gives the whole variable domain EAGVAQSPRYKIIEKRQSVAFWCNPISGHATLYWYQQILGQGPKLLIQFQNNGVVDDSQLPKDRFSAERLKGVDSTLKIQPAKLEDSAVYLCASSSGQGNTEAFFGQGTRLTVV.

This chain connects TRBV11-2 to TRBJ1-5, with a weak D call TRBD1 (5 bases). The CDR3 is made up of 14 amino acids. Germline CDR1 reads SGHAT; CDR2 reads FQNNGV. V was cut by 1 base and J by 7 bases, with 11 bases left in between. The DNA of the CDR3 is TGTGCCAGCAGCTTAGCCAGGGTAGGACAGCCCCAGCATTTT. It specifies CASSLARVGQPQHF.

The rearrangement links TRBV7-3 to TRBJ2-5; 8 bases fit TRBD1. Germline V gene sequence: CDR1 SGHTA, CDR2 FQGTGA. The CDR3 sequence is 16 residues long. V shed 5 bases, J shed 1 base, and the junction held 9 bases outside the gene matches. The CDR3 is CASSLRGTGLQETQYF. CDR3 sequence (DNA): TGTGCCAGCAGCCTTAGGGGGACAGGCCTCCAAGAGACCCAGTACTTC.

The chain is built from TRBV7-9 and TRBJ1-4, with D uncertain. The germline V and J ends were trimmed by 1 base and 5 bases, with 8 bases remaining between them. Germline loops: CDR1 SEHNR, CDR2 FQNEAQ (reference sequence). The CDR3 has 14 residues. This chain's CDR3 is CASSLGRGNEKLFF. CDR3 coding DNA: TGTGCCAGCAGCTTAGGCCGGGGAAATGAAAAACTGTTTTTT.

The gene calls are TRBV5-1 and TRBJ2-3, with TRBD2 matching 8 bases. Germline trimming cut 4 bases from V and 5 bases from J; bases unmatched to any gene: 15. The germline CDR1 and CDR2 sequences are SGHRS and YFSETQ. The CDR3 extends over 17 amino acids. CDR3 sequence: CASSLLPGLALGDTQYF. The CDR3 coding sequence is TGCGCCAGCAGCCTCCTGCCCGGACTAGCTTTGGGAGATACGCAGTATTTT.

This clone was counted a single time. This CDR3 is CASIKRDRGNYGYTF. The CDR3, as DNA: TGTGCCAGCATCAAGAGGGACAGGGGAAACTATGGCTACACCTTC. The rearrangement links TRBV6-5 to TRBJ1-2; TRBD1 matches at 10 bases. The CDR3 length is 15 residues. The V gene's germline CDR1 is MNHEY and CDR2 SVGAGI. Trimming removed 7 bases from V and 2 bases from J; junction bases left unmatched: 7.

This rearrangement joins TRBV29-1 to TRBJ1-1, with TRBD1 identical over 10 bases. The CDR3 consists of 12 residues. Germline CDR1 is SQVTM and CDR2 is ANQGSEA. Trimming took 7 bases from V and 5 from J; bases not matched to a gene: 4. The CDR3 DNA follows: TGCAGCGCTGGACAGGGGGGAACTGAAGCTTTCTTT. This sequence encodes CSAGQGGTEAFF.

The table lists this clone with a count of one. The chain has TRBV7-2 and TRBJ1-2, with TRBD1 matching over 9 bases. Germline V lookup: CDR1 SGHTA, CDR2 FQGNSA. There are 13 residues in the CDR3. Germline trimming cut 1 base from V and 11 bases from J; bases unmatched to any gene: 5. The CDR3 protein is CASSLVGTGSYTF. The CDR3 nucleotides are TGTGCCAGCAGCTTAGTAGGGACAGGGAGTTACACCTTC.

The genes are TRBV12-3 or TRBV12-4 and TRBJ2-7; TRBD1 might be the D (5 bases). Trimming shortened V by 6 bases and J by 6 bases, and 12 bases separated the two germline ends. The CDR3 contains 12 residues. The CDR3 DNA sequence: TGTGCCAGCAGAGGTGCAGGGTCCGAGCAGTACTTC. Encoded protein: CASRGAGSEQYF.